This TCR beta chain was captured by sequencing in a study of blood T cell repertoires in COVID-19. Study details: Collection of acute and convalescent COVID-19 samples took place in the United States, Italy and Spain. T cells, B-cell-depleted T cells, or PBMCs supplied cDNA or gDNA.

This clone turned up a few times. Original processing notes: Estimated nucleated cell counts came from reference gene primer amplification. The data were produced by immunoSEQ multiplex PCR, yet TCRdb's version contains in-frame clones alone and is incomplete. V, J and clone size are taken as reported in that table, and D and trimming were inferred from the DNA itself. In the table there are about 80,000 clones, about four fifths of which are singletons. Between the trimmed V and J ends, which lost 1 base and 11 bases, there was a span of 17 bases. There are 14 residues in the CDR3. Germline lookup yields CDR1 SGHAT and CDR2 FQNNGV.

The sample was peripheral blood. This chain uses TRBV11-2 with TRBJ1-2; weak D call: TRBD1 (6 bases). The TCR comes from a woman between 40 and 55 years old with active or convalescent COVID-19. The chain's CDR3 is CASSLVQGLPSYTF. The DNA for the CDR3 is TGTGCCAGCAGCTTAGTGCAGGGGTTGCCTAGTTACACCTTC.